This T cell receptor (beta chain) was identified during a study of CD8+CD57+ T cells in acquired aplastic anemia (dated by TCRdb to the late 2010s). For the wider study: Extracted DNA from sorted CD4+ and CD8+ cells averaged around 3.4 ug, ranging from roughly 0.19 to 27.4 ug. General findings and caveats noted by the study authors: CD8+ Simpson's diversity did not differ significantly between patients and healthy controls (P=0.060). Nearly 30 CD8+ CDR3 sequences were found in both patients and controls but appeared to be highly expressed in patients and within the immunodominant clones of the patients.

In this study, sorted CD4+ and CD8+ T cells from the blood of healthy subjects and of severe aplastic anemia patients had their TCR repertoires deep-sequenced. Ficoll-Paque density gradient centrifugation was used to isolate peripheral blood mononuclear cells. Before DNA extraction, CD4+ and CD8+ T cells were sorted with FACS or magnetic beads. Genomic DNA was used as template for profiling of TCR beta VDJ combinations and CDR3 sequences. TCR repertoire sequencing was run on an Illumina HiSeq 2000. In the authors' own workflow: TRBV/TRBJ rearrangement plots, CDR3 size and DJ length profiles, and Simpson's diversity index were used to evaluate the repertoires. Whichever DNA sequence was most abundant in the deep sequencing data was defined as the immunodominant clone. CDR3 amino acid sequences were checked for sharing across subjects and were also compared against the VDJdb database and published repertoires. TCRdb cleaned the public reads at Q25 with fastp, built clones with MiXCR and kept in-frame beta chains. Here each entry gathers all rows of one CDR3 protein and keeps the most common genes and DNA. TCRdb, not the original authors, processed these V and J calls. Present in this sample are under 350,000 distinct CDR3 sequences, 55% to 60% of which were seen just once. Together, the top ten hold roughly 8% of the sample.

This clonotype was seen at least ten times. Its recognized antigen is unknown. No base-level quality is on record; no much larger clone is a single base apart. The CDR3 covers 16 residues, taking in both the cysteine and the phenylalanine. CDR3 DNA is the only sequence kept; it has 48 bases, read in frame from the first base. V is pared back by 3 bases and J by 0 bases, with 12 bases lying between the germline termini. CDR1 and CDR2, per the germline V gene (reference sequence), are SEHNR and FQNEAQ. Sequencing input: sorted CD4+, CD8+, or CD8+CD57+ T cells (not recorded which) from PBMCs. This TCR derives from a human donor with severe aplastic anemia or a healthy control (not recorded which). The chain is assembled from TRBV7-9 and TRBJ2-1, with the D gene not clear enough to name. The CDR3 has the sequence CASSFRPTDSYNEQFF. The DNA sequence reads TGTGCCAGCAGCTTTAGACCGACCGACTCCTACAATGAGCAGTTCTTC.